The entry that follows covers one TCR beta chain sequence. This specimen comes from a study of identifying expanded T cells in peripheral blood. Assay: immunoSEQ multiplex PCR; the TCRdb copy retains only in-frame clones and omits some. The repertoire holds about 90,000 clones, with around 84% as singletons. Germline CDR1 and CDR2: MNHEY and SVGAGI. The ends were cut back, 2 bases at V and 4 bases at J, with 12 bases in the middle. This CDR3 has 15 amino acids. The J gene is TRBJ2-1, the V gene TRBV6-5; D may be TRBD1 (5 bases). Sequencing was done on a sample of blood. This receptor was identified in a person aged 18 to 70 in good health. The CDR3: CASSYGRVFYNEQFF. For the CDR3, the DNA is TGTGCCAGCAGTTACGGCAGGGTTTTTTACAATGAGCAGTTCTTC.